This is a list of T cell receptor beta chains from one sample in a study of shared clonotypes between healthy human individuals. Method: immunoSEQ multiplex PCR; TCRdb's copy keeps in-frame clones and lacks some. This repertoire shows roughly 1,500,000 clones, 98% found once; its top ten account for roughly 0.35%. The sequencing input was naive CD4+ T cells sorted from blood. The receptors here all came from a young man in good health. CDR3s include the opening cysteine and the closing phenylalanine or tryptophan. D genes are given only for firm matches.

CDR3	V	J	D
CASLVAGAYNEQFF	TRBV28	TRBJ2-1	TRBD2
CASGPGGVETQYF	TRBV2	TRBJ2-5	TRBD1
CASSLMGQFAYEQYF	TRBV11-2	TRBJ2-7	TRBD1
CASSLMGQGPGELFF	TRBV5-1	TRBJ2-2	TRBD1
CASRAIAGLSTDTQYF	TRBV11-2	TRBJ2-3	TRBD2
CASSLASGAFPTDTQYF	TRBV7-2	TRBJ2-3	.
CASSAGTGSYEQYF	TRBV4-2	TRBJ2-7	TRBD1
CASSSLRTRSSYNEQFF	TRBV11-2	TRBJ2-1	.
CASSVTPGLAGFDETQYF	TRBV9	TRBJ2-5	TRBD2
CASTLGRGQATGELFF	TRBV7-3	TRBJ2-2	.
CASSSPGRYGYTF	TRBV5-8	TRBJ1-2	.
CASSRDTPNTEAFF	TRBV2	TRBJ1-1	.
CASSIRLSRNEQFF	TRBV19	TRBJ2-1	.
CASSLRQGLVETQYF	TRBV11-3	TRBJ2-5	TRBD1
CASSTRDSLQETQYF	TRBV5-1	TRBJ2-5	TRBD1
CASSLDNSYEQYF	TRBV11-1	TRBJ2-7	.
CAQTGQMNTEAFF	TRBV30	TRBJ1-1	.
CASSEYRPADGYTF	TRBV25-1	TRBJ1-2	.
CASSLDPRSSYNEQFF	TRBV5-5	TRBJ2-1	.
CASSLGPAVGDEQYF	TRBV11-2	TRBJ2-7	.
CASSPGQNYEQYF	TRBV5-4	TRBJ2-7	TRBD1
CASSLGQGGETQYF	TRBV5-1	TRBJ2-5	TRBD1
CASSIVRGLAGNNEQFF	TRBV19	TRBJ2-1	TRBD2
CASSARTGVNTQYF	TRBV7-2	TRBJ2-3	TRBD1
CASSSSAGGPSGLYEQYF	TRBV28	TRBJ2-7	TRBD2
CASSPYGTVNTGELFF	TRBV18	TRBJ2-2	.
CASSLDTSGYTEAFF	TRBV5-1	TRBJ1-1	.
CASSYFWTGVIDTQYF	TRBV19	TRBJ2-3	TRBD1
CAISPGGEGTDTQYF	TRBV28	TRBJ2-3	.
CAISGTDRRYMNTEAFF	TRBV10-3	TRBJ1-1	.
CASSSPGQGGIANTEAFF	TRBV5-4	TRBJ1-1	TRBD1
CASSAGTTHYNEQFF	TRBV7-2	TRBJ2-1	TRBD2
CASSNGLAADTQYF	TRBV7-2	TRBJ2-3	TRBD2
CASSPGTGGFEQYF	TRBV18	TRBJ2-7	TRBD1
CASSSHEVAGLQETQYF	TRBV5-1	TRBJ2-5	TRBD2
CASIRNNEQFF	TRBV6-5	TRBJ2-1	.
CASSQGGLAGFNPYEQYF	TRBV4-1	TRBJ2-7	TRBD2
CASTSNRDTEAFF	TRBV2	TRBJ1-1	.
CASSLGGTSQETQYF	TRBV5-1	TRBJ2-5	TRBD2
CASSFSDVTNEQYF	TRBV27	TRBJ2-7	.
CASGDPYGYTF	TRBV5-1	TRBJ1-2	.
CASSPGLAGTYEQYF	TRBV9	TRBJ2-7	TRBD2
CAISETGGGNQPQHF	TRBV10-3	TRBJ1-5	TRBD1
CASSLRPQVGGTQYF	TRBV7-2	TRBJ2-5	.
CASSPRSLGTLAFF	TRBV7-2	TRBJ1-1	.
CASSYSGLSVNTQYF	TRBV6-5	TRBJ2-3	.
CASSNGVGYEQYF	TRBV9	TRBJ2-7	.
CASSLLGQENYGYTF	TRBV5-6	TRBJ1-2	TRBD1
CASNSASRSTGELFF	TRBV11-2	TRBJ2-2	.
CASSLPHGYNYGYTF	TRBV5-4	TRBJ1-2	.
CASSQFTGVYEQYF	TRBV4-1	TRBJ2-7	TRBD1
CASSYILAGQDNEQFF	TRBV6-5	TRBJ2-1	.
CASSPTSVNYEQYF	TRBV27	TRBJ2-7	TRBD2
CAWTPHPDEKLFF	TRBV30	TRBJ1-4	.
CASSSEFGGGYTF	TRBV7-9	TRBJ1-2	.
CASSLSGGLPYNEQFF	TRBV7-3	TRBJ2-1	TRBD2
CASSLGVVTDTQYF	TRBV11-3	TRBJ2-3	.
CASSVNRRNTGELFF	TRBV9	TRBJ2-2	.
CASSTLAGFVIYAGELFF	TRBV7-9	TRBJ2-2	TRBD2